This TCR beta chain was observed in a study of blood T cells in healthy people across ages. A J-beta primer mix and a sample-barcoded 5' primer were used in a second PCR of about 7 to 11 cycles. TCRdb ran MiXCR on the 5' RACE reads and lists one entry per CDR3 protein. The sample yields fewer than 800,000 distinct CDR3 sequences, roughly 25% seen once. V dropped 1 base and J dropped 4; count of bases not matched to a gene: 14. The V gene's germline CDR1 is SNHLY and CDR2 FYNNEI. The CDR3 spans 18 residues. These same data were also listed under a study on T cells of mothers and their children.

The TCR sequence derives from a boy aged 10-17 years in good health. V is TRBV2 and J is TRBJ2-3; 7 bases align to TRBD2. Material: blood. The CDR3 coding sequence is TGTGCCAGCAGTGAAGTGTTCTGGGGAGCGGGAAGCGCAGATACGCAGTATTTT. Translation: CASSEVFWGAGSADTQYF.